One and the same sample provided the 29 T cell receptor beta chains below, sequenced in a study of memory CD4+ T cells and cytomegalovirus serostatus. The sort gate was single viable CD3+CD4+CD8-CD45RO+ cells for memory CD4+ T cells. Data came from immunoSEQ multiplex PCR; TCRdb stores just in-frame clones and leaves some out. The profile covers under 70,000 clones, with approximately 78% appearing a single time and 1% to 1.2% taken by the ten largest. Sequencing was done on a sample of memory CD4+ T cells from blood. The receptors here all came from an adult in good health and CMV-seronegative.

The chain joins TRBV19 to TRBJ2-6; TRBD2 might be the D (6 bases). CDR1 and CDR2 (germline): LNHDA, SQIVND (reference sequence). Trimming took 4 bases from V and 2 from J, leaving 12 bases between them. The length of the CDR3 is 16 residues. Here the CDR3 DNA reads TGTGCCAGTAGTAATAGGAGGGGCGCTGGGGCCAACGTCCTGACTTTC. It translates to CASSNRRGAGANVLTF.

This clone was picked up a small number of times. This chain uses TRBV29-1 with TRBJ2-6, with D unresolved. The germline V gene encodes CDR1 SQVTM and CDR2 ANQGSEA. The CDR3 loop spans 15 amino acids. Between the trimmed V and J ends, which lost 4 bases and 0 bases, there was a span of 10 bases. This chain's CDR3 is CSVGLGSSGANVLTF. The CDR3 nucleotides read TGCAGCGTTGGATTAGGGTCCTCTGGGGCCAACGTCCTGACTTTC.

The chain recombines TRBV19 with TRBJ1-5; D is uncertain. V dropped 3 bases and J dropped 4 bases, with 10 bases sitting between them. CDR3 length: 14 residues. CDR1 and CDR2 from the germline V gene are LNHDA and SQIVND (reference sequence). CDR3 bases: TGTGCCAGTAGTATCGGGAGGGAAAATCAGCCCCAGCATTTT. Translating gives CASSIGRENQPQHF. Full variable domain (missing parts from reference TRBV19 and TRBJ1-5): DGGITQSPKYLFRKEGQNVTLSCEQNLNHDAMYWYRQDPGQGLRLIYYSQIVNDFQKGDIAEGYSVSREKKESFPLTVTSAQKNPTAFYLCASSIGRENQPQHFGDGTRLSIL.

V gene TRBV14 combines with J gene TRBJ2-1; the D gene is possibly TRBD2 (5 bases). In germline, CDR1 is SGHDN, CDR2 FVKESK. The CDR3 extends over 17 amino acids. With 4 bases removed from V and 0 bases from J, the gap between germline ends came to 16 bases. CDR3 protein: CASSPPEGRPSYNEQFF. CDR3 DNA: TGTGCCAGCAGCCCCCCCGAAGGGAGACCCTCCTACAATGAGCAGTTCTTC. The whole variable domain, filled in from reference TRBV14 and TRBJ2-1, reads EAGVTQFPSHSVIEKGQTVTLRCDPISGHDNLYWYRRVMGKEIKFLLHFVKESKQDESGMPNNRFLAERTGGTYSTLKVQPAELEDSGVYFCASSPPEGRPSYNEQFFGPGTRLTVL.

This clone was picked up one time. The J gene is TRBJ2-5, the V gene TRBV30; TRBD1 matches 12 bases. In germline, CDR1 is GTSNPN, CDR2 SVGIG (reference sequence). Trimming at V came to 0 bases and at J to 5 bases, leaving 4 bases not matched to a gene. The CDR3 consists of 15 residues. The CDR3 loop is CAWSVGTGGGETQYF. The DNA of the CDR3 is TGTGCCTGGAGTGTCGGGACAGGGGGCGGTGAGACCCAGTACTTC.

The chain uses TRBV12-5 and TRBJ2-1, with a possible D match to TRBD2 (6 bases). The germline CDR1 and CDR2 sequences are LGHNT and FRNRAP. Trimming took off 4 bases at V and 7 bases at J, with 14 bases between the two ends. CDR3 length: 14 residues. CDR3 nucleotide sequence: TGTGCTAGTGGTTCCTCACTAGCCCTAAATGAGCAGTTCTTC. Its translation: CASGSSLALNEQFF.

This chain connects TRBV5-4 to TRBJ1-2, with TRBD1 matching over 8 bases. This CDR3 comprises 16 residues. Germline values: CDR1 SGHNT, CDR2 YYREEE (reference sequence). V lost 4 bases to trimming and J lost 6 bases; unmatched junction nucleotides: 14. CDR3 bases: TGTGCCAGCAGCCCCGGACAGGGTGGAGGAAGGGATGGCTACACCTTC. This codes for CASSPGQGGGRDGYTF. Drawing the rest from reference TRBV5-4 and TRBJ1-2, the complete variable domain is ETGVTQSPTHLIKTRGQQVTLRCSSQSGHNTVSWYQQALGQGPQFIFQYYREEENGRGNFPPRFSGLQFPNYSSELNVNALELDDSALYLCASSPGQGGGRDGYTFGSGTRLTVV.

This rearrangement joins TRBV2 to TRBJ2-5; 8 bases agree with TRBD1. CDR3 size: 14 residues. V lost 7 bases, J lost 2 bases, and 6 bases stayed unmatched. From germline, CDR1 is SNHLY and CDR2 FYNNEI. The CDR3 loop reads CASNGQGYQETQYF. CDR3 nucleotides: TGTGCCAGCAACGGACAGGGATATCAAGAGACCCAGTACTTC.

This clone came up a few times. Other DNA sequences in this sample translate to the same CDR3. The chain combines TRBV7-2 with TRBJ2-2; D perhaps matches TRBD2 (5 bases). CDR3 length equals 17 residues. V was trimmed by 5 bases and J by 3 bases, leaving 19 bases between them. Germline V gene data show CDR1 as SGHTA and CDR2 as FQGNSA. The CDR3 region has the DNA TGTGCCAGCAGCCCAAGATTGGCTAGCCAGGACACCGGGGAGCTGTTTTTT. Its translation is CASSPRLASQDTGELFF.

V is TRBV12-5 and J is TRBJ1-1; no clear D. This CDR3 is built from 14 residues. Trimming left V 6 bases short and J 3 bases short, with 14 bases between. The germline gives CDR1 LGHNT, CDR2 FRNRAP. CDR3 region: CASGTGRWDTEAFF. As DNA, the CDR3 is TGTGCTAGTGGGACGGGTCGCTGGGACACTGAAGCTTTCTTT.

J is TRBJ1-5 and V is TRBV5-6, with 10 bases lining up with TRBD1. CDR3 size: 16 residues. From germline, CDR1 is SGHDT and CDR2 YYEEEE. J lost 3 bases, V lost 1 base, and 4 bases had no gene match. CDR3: CASSLSGTGDNQPQHF. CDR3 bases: TGTGCCAGCAGCTTGAGTGGGACAGGGGACAATCAGCCCCAGCATTTT.

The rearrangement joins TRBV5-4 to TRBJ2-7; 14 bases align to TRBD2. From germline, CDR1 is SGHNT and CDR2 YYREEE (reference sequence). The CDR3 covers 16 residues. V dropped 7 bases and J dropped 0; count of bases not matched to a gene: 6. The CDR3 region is CASGGLAGGSSYEQYF. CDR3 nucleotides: TGTGCCAGCGGTGGACTAGCGGGAGGAAGCTCCTACGAGCAGTACTTC.

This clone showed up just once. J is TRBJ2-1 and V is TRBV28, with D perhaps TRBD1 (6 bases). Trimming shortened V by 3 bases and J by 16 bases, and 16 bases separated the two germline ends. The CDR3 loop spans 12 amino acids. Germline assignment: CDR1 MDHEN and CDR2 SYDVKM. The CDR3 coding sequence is TGTGCCAGCAGTTTCAATACAGGGTCCCCATTCTTC. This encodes CASSFNTGSPFF.

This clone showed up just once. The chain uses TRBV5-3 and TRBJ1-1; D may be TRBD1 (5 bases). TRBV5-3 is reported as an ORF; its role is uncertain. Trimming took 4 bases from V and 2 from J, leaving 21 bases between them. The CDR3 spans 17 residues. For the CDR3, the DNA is TGTGCCAGAAGCCTCCCCACATTCAGAGGGACCAACACTGAAGCTTTCTTT. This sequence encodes CARSLPTFRGTNTEAFF.

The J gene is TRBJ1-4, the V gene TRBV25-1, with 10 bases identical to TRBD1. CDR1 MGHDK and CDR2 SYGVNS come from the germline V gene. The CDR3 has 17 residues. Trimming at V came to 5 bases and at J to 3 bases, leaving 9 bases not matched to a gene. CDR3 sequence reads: CASSQDRGSFPNEKLFF. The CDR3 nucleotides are TGTGCCAGCAGTCAGGACAGGGGGTCTTTCCCTAATGAAAAACTGTTTTTT.

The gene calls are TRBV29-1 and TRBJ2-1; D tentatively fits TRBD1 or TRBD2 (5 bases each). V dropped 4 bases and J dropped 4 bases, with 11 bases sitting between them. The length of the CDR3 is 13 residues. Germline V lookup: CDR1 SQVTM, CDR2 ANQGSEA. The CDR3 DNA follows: TGCAGCGTTGGGGACCATCGGTACAATGAGCAGTTCTTC. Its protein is CSVGDHRYNEQFF.

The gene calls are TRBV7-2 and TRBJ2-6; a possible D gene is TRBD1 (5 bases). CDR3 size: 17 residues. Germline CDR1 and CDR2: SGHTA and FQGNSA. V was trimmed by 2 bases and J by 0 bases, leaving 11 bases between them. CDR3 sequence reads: CASSLRGQLSGANVLTF. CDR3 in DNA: TGTGCCAGCAGCTTAAGAGGACAACTCTCTGGGGCCAACGTCCTGACTTTC.

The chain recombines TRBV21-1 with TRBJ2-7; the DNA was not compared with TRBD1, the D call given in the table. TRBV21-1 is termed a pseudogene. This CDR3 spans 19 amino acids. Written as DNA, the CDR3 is TGTGCCAGCAGCAATAGGGGGGATCAAGCGGGACAGGAACTCTACGAGCAGTACTTC. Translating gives CASSNRGDQAGQELYEQYF.

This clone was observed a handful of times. CDR3 DNA: TGTGCCAGCAGCTCGCCTACCTACGAGCAGTACTTC. It yields the protein CASSSPTYEQYF. This chain uses TRBV11-3 with TRBJ2-7; D not resolved. V lost 4 bases to trimming and J lost 2 bases, with 6 bases between them. Germline-derived CDR1 and CDR2 are SGHNT and YENEEA. This CDR3 is built from 12 residues.

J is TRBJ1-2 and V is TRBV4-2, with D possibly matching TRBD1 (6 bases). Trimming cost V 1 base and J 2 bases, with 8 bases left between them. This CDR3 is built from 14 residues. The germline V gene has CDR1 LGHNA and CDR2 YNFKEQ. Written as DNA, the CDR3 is TGTGCCAGCAGCCAAGCCGGACAGAACTATGGCTACACCTTC. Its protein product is CASSQAGQNYGYTF.

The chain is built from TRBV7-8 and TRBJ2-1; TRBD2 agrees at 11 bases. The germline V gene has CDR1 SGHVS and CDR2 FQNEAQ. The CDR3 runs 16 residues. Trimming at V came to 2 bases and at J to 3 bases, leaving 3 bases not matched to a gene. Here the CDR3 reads CASSLPGLADYNEQFF. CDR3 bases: TGTGCCAGCAGCTTACCGGGACTAGCGGACTACAATGAGCAGTTCTTC.

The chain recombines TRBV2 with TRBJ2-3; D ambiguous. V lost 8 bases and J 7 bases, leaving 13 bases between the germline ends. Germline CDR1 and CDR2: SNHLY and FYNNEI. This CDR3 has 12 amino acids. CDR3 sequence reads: CASGPTANTQYF. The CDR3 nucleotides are TGTGCCAGCGGCCCCACGGCAAATACGCAGTATTTT.

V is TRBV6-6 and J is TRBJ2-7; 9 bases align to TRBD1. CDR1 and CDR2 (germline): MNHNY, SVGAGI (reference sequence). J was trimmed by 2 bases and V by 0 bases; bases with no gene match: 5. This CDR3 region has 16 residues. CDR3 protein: CASSYSFGTGPYEQYF. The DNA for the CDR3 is TGTGCCAGCAGTTACTCCTTCGGGACAGGGCCCTACGAGCAGTACTTC.

The CDR3 loop is CASSPEPGYNEQFF. CDR3 coding DNA: TGTGCCAGTAGTCCCGAACCGGGGTACAATGAGCAGTTCTTC. The J gene is TRBJ2-1, the V gene TRBV19, with D possibly being TRBD2 (5 bases). CDR1 LNHDA and CDR2 SQIVND come from the germline V gene (reference sequence). The CDR3 contains 14 residues. Trimming stripped 5 bases from V and 4 bases from J, with 12 bases between.

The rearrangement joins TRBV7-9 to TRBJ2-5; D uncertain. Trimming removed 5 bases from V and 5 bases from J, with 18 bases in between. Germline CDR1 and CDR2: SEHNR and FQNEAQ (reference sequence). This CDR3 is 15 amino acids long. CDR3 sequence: CASSRGSTRMETQYF. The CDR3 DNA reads TGTGCCAGCAGCCGCGGCAGTACCCGTATGGAGACCCAGTACTTC.

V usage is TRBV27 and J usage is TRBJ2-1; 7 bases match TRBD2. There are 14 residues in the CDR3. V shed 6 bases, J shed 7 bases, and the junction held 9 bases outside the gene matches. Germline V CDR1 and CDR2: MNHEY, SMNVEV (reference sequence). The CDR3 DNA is TGTGCCAGCAGGGGAGGGGCGCTTCGAAATGAGCAGTTCTTC. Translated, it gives CASRGGALRNEQFF.

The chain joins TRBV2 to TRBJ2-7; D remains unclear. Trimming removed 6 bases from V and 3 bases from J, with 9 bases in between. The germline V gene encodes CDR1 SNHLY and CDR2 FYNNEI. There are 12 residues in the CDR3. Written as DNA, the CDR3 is TGTGCCAGCAGCAAAGACGGCTACGAGCAGTACTTC. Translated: CASSKDGYEQYF.

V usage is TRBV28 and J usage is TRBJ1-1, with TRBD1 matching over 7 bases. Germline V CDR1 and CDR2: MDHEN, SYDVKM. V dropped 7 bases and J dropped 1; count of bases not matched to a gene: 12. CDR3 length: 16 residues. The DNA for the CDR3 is TGTGCCAGCACCTTAAGGGGCAGGGGGGCGAACACTGAAGCTTTCTTT. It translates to CASTLRGRGANTEAFF.

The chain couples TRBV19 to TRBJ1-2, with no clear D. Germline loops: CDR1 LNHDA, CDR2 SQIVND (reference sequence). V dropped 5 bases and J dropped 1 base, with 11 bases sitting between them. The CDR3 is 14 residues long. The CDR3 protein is CASSYIPDNYGYTF. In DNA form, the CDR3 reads TGTGCCAGTAGTTACATCCCAGATAACTATGGCTACACCTTC.